This T cell receptor beta chain emerged from a study of shared clonotypes between healthy human individuals. Overall study findings and caveats: Four donors shared around 5.2% of their naive CD4 clonotypes.

This CDR3 has 15 amino acids. With 0 bases removed from V and 4 bases from J, the gap between germline ends came to 15 bases. CDR1 and CDR2 (germline): GTSNPN, SVGIG (reference sequence). Each PCR replicate from the sorted subsets contained around 200 ng DNA, which is about 30,000 T cell genomes. Clones were read by immunoSEQ multiplex PCR, and TCRdb kept only the in-frame ones, dropping some. The sample yields around 2.5 million clones, more than 85% seen once. Note on this clone: Its antigen is unknown.

Donors had no recently reported acute infections or vaccinations and were HIV-negative. The chain has TRBV30 and TRBJ1-2, with no clear D. This TCR was sampled from a man younger than 30 in good health. Some clones in this sample may be carry-over from other donors' samples. Sample: naive CD4+ T cells from PBMCs. As to subset: CD45RA+ positively selected. The DNA for the CDR3 is TGTGCCTGGAGTGTACAGCCGGCCACGAGCTATGGCTACACCTTC. As protein: CAWSVQPATSYGYTF.